The clone carrying this T cell receptor beta chain appeared many times. From RNA transcripts, TCR beta CDR3 regions were amplified. The HTBI primer set drove a first-round RT-PCR of the TCR CDR3. Via MiXCR, TCRdb re-called the multiplex PCR reads, giving one row per CDR3 protein. The sample records some 460,000 distinct CDR3 sequences, around a sixth being singletons. The entry originates in a study of T cells in Graves' hyperthyroidism and ophthalmopathy. Study background: Peripheral blood collection took place at initial diagnosis, before any treatment.

Per germline, CDR1 SGHAT and CDR2 FQNNGV. CDR3 length: 14 amino acids. The V and J ends lost 1 base and 4 bases respectively, with 10 bases between them. The study defined stable Graves' hyperthyroidism as no ophthalmopathy progression within 18 months. The chain links TRBV11-2 to TRBJ1-1, with D tentatively TRBD1 (5 bases). The sequenced material came from blood. The TCR comes from a woman aged 18-29 years with Graves' hyperthyroidism. DNA for the CDR3: TGTGCCAGCAGCTTAGGCGGGAGGGGCACTGAAGCTTTCTTT. Amino acids: CASSLGGRGTEAFF.